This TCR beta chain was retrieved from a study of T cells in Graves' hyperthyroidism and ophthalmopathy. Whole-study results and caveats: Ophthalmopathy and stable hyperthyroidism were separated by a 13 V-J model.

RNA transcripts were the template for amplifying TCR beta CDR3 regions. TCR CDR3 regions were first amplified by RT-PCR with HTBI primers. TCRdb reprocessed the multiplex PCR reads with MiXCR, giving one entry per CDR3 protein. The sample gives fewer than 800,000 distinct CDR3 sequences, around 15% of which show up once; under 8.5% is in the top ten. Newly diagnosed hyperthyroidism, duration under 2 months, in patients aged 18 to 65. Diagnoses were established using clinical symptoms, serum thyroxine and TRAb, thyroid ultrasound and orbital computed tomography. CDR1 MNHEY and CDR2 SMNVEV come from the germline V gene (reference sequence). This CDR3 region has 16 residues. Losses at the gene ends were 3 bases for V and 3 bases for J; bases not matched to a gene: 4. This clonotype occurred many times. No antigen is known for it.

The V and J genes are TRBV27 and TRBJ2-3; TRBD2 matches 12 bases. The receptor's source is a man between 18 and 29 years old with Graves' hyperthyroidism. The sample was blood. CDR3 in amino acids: CASSFLAGGRTDTQYF. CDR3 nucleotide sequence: TGTGCCAGCAGTTTCCTAGCGGGAGGGCGTACAGATACGCAGTATTTT.